A single T cell receptor (beta chain) is shown here with its context. Its target is not known. This specimen comes from a study of graft-versus-host responses after intestinal transplantation. Background on the study: Recipients across the board were started on anti-thymocyte globulin induction, then kept on tacrolimus and steroids for about three years.

The germline gives CDR1 MNHEY, CDR2 SVGAGI. V lost 0 bases, J lost 1 base, and 9 bases lay in between. The CDR3 is made up of 15 amino acids. Repertoires were generated with immunoSEQ multiplex PCR, while TCRdb's copy carries only in-frame clones and drops some. The data contain 60,000 to 90,000 clones, roughly 87% of them singletons. The source was unstimulated CD8+ T cells sorted from spleen or lymph node cells, collected before intestinal transplant. This rearrangement joins TRBV6-5 to TRBJ1-1, with D possibly matching TRBD1 (5 bases). The clonotype was recovered from a human donor who received an intestinal transplant. CDR3 residues: CASSYSGGRNTEAFF. CDR3 nucleotides: TGTGCCAGCAGTTACTCGGGGGGGAGGAACACTGAAGCTTTCTTT.